This T cell receptor beta chain is from a study of shared clonotypes between healthy human individuals. The naive CD8 population came from CD45RO-negative cells selected for CCR7, without terminally differentiated effector memory CD45RA+ cells. The CDR3 length is 16 residues. V was pared by 0 bases and J by 4 bases, with 6 bases of the junction left unmatched. CDR1 is SEHNR, CDR2 FQNEAQ, per germline (reference sequence). Only in-frame clones appear in the TCRdb table, and some are missing; sequencing was by immunoSEQ multiplex PCR. The sample has some 2,100,000 clones; approximately 94% are singletons.

The TCR sequence derives from a man between 18 and 29 years old in good health. Some clones in this sample may be carry-over from other donors' samples. The specimen was naive CD8+ T cells from PBMCs. The chain employs TRBV7-9 and TRBJ1-1; the match to TRBD1 covers 9 bases. CDR3 sequence (DNA): TGTGCCAGCAGCTTAGCCCCGACAGGGGGTCTCACTGAAGCTTTCTTT. It is translated as CASSLAPTGGLTEAFF.